This is a list of T cell receptor beta chains from one sample in a study of cytotoxic CD8 clonotypes in ibrutinib-treated CLL. Generated by immunoSEQ multiplex PCR, the TCRdb table keeps only in-frame clones and is missing some. The sample consists of over 120,000 clones, about four fifths of them appearing once. The specimen comprised PBMCs, sampled after 12 months of ibrutinib treatment. Receptors were obtained from a human donor with chronic lymphocytic leukemia. Each CDR3 is given with its conserved first and last residue. D genes are given only for firm matches. Some rows mark clone size as missing; the rest say once, few, many or name a class of expanded clone.

TGTGCCAGCAGCTTAAGAGAGGGGAGCTCTGGAAACACCATATATTTT,CASSLREGSSGNTIYF,TRBV7-9,.,once,TRBJ1-3
TGTGCCAGCAGATGGACAGGGCCCGGCTATGGCTACACCTTC,CASRWTGPGYGYTF,TRBV6-5,TRBD1,few,TRBJ1-2
TGTGCCAGCAGCCCGGGGACTAGCGGATACACCTACGAGCAGTACTTC,CASSPGTSGYTYEQYF,TRBV9,TRBD2,.,TRBJ2-7
TGTGCCACCAGCAGAGAGAGCAGCTCCTACAATGAGCAGTTCTTC,CATSRESSSYNEQFF,TRBV15,.,.,TRBJ2-1
TGTGCCAGCAGCCGGAACAGGTCCCCGGGCTGGGACACTGAAGCTTTCTTT,CASSRNRSPGWDTEAFF,TRBV7-2,.,.,TRBJ1-1
TGTGCCAGCAGCTGGGACAGGGGTGTTGAAAAACTGTTTTTT,CASSWDRGVEKLFF,TRBV7-8,TRBD1,once,TRBJ1-4
TGCGCCAGCAACCGGCTCGGCCTTGGGGATGAGCAGTTCTTC,CASNRLGLGDEQFF,TRBV4-1,.,.,TRBJ2-1
TGTGCCAGCAGCCAGCATACCAAGGGGGGACAGGGGATTGTCGAGCAGTACTTC,CASSQHTKGGQGIVEQYF,TRBV4-2,TRBD1,.,TRBJ2-7
TGTGCCATCAGTGCGAGAACTTCCTACAATGAGCAGTTCTTC,CAISARTSYNEQFF,TRBV10-3,.,.,TRBJ2-1
TGTGCCTGGAGTATCCTGGACGAGCAGTACTTC,CAWSILDEQYF,TRBV30,.,.,TRBJ2-7
TGTGCCAGCAGCCTCGAGGTGAGCTCCTACAATGAGCAGTTCTTC,CASSLEVSSYNEQFF,TRBV2,.,.,TRBJ2-1
TGTGCCAGCAGTAGGGACCCCAGCAATCAGCCCCAGCATTTT,CASSRDPSNQPQHF,TRBV6-5,.,.,TRBJ1-5
TGTGCCAGCAGCGTAGGGCCAGCGGGAGGAGTGGGTGAGCAGTTCTTC,CASSVGPAGGVGEQFF,TRBV9,TRBD2,.,TRBJ2-1
TGTGCCAGCAGCCCCCCGGGACTAGCGGGATTCGACGAGCAGTACTTC,CASSPPGLAGFDEQYF,TRBV14,TRBD2,.,TRBJ2-7
TGTGCCAGCAGCTCAATGTCCGTTGGATACAATGAGCAGTTCTTC,CASSSMSVGYNEQFF,TRBV7-3,.,.,TRBJ2-1
TGTGCCAGCAGTTACTCGGGGGATGGCTACACCTTC,CASSYSGDGYTF,TRBV6-5,.,.,TRBJ1-2
TGTGCCAGCAGTTACGGGGAAACCGAGCAGTACTTC,CASSYGETEQYF,TRBV6-5,.,.,TRBJ2-7
TGTGCCAGCAGCCCGACAGGGGGAACTGAAGCTTTCTTT,CASSPTGGTEAFF,TRBV7-6,TRBD1,.,TRBJ1-1